This T cell receptor (beta chain) was recorded in a study of shared clonotypes between healthy human individuals. Whole-study findings and limits: Among several donors, roughly 5% of naive CD4 clonotypes were found in common. Incomplete sequencing of sorted subsets was indicated by rarefaction despite large depth.

Remarks on this clone: The antigen is not known. The junction departs from germline at one end; a sequencing error may be responsible.

Naive CD8 isolation took CD45RO-negative cells positively selected for CCR7 and excluded terminally differentiated effector memory CD45RA+ cells. All donors were Caucasian adults living in Nashville, Tennessee. Per the germline V gene, CDR1 is SQVTM and CDR2 is ANQGSEA. The length of the CDR3 is 14 residues. Profiling relied on immunoSEQ multiplex PCR, and the TCRdb table lists in-frame clones only, not all of them. The sample carries hundreds of thousands of clones, roughly 98% recorded once. Sequencing was carried out using naive CD8+ T cells sorted from blood. This chain uses TRBV29-1 with TRBJ2-1; the match to TRBD1 covers 7 bases. This receptor was obtained from a young man in good health. The CDR3 loop is CSVEGTVSYNEQFF. Here the CDR3 DNA reads TGCAGCGTAGAAGGGACAGTGTCCTACAATGAGCAGTTCTTC.